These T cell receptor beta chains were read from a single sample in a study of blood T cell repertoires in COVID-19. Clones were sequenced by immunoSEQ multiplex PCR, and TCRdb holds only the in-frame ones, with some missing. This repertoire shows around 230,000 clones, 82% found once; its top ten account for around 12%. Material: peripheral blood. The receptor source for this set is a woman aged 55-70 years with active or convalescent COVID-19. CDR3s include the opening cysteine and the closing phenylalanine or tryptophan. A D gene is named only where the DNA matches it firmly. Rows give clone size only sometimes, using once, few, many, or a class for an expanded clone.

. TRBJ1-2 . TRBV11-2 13 TGTGCCAGCAGCTTAGAAGGGGCTGGGGGCTACACCTTC CASSLEGAGGYTF
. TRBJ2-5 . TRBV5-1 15 TGCGCCAGCAGCTTGGAGGGGCCGGCTCAAGAGACCCAGTACTTC CASSLEGPAQETQYF
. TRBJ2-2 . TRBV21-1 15 TGTGCCAGCAGCGCTCGACAGGGGCCCACCGGGGAGCTGTTTTTT CASSARQGPTGELFF
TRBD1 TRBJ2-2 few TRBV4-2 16 TGTGCCAGCAGCCCTAGCCAGACAGGGTACACCGGGGAGCTGTTTTTT CASSPSQTGYTGELFF
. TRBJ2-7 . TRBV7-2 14 TGTGCCAGCAGCTTAGACAGGGCATCCTACGAGCAGTACTTC CASSLDRASYEQYF
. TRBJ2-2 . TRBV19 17 TGTGCCAGTAGTATACGCGGGTTTGGCTTGTCCTCCGGGGAGCTGTTTTTT CASSIRGFGLSSGELFF
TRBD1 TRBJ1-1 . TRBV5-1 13 TGCGCCAGCAGCTTGGGGACAGGAGATGAAGCTTTCTTT CASSLGTGDEAFF
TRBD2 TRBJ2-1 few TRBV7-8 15 TGTGCCAGCAGAGGACTAGCGGGGGGAGGCAATGAGCAGTTCTTC CASRGLAGGGNEQFF
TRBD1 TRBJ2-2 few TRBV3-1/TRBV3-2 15 TGTGCCAGCAGCCTCGGGACAGGGGGCATCGGGGAGCTGTTTTTT CASSLGTGGIGELFF
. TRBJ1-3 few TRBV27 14 TGTGCCAGCAGTGCCAGGGTTCCTGGAAACACCATATATTTT CASSARVPGNTIYF
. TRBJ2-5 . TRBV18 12 TGTGCCAGCTCACCCCTCCAAGAGACCCAGTACTTC CASSPLQETQYF
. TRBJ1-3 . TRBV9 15 TGTGCCAGCAGCCCGACCAGGTTTCCTGGAAACACCATATATTTT CASSPTRFPGNTIYF
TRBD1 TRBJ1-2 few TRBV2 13 TGTGCCAGCAGCAAAGGACAGGGAACACTGCACACCTTC CASSKGQGTLHTF
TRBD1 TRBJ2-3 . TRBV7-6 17 TGTGCCAGCAGCTCTATTTCGGGACAGAGGAGCACAGATACGCAGTATTTT CASSSISGQRSTDTQYF
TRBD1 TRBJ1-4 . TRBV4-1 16 TGCGCCAGCAGCCTCCTCCCCAGGGGGACTAATGAAAAACTGTTTTTT CASSLLPRGTNEKLFF
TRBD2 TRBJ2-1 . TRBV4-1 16 TGCGCCAGCAGCCAAGTCCAGACTAGCGGTTATAATGAGCAGTTCTTC CASSQVQTSGYNEQFF
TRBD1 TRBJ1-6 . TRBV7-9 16 TGTGCCAGCAGCTCCGGATGGACAGGGGGAAGTTCACCCCTCCACTTT CASSSGWTGGSSPLHF